The entry below describes one T cell receptor (beta chain). Its specificity is not known. This sample was included in a study of long-term antiretroviral therapy in people with HIV. Study-wide results and limits: Post-ART diversity increased but stayed below transplant donor controls.

A v3.0 immunoSEQ assay was performed at survey level. The data were produced by immunoSEQ multiplex PCR, yet TCRdb's version contains in-frame clones alone and is incomplete. The table records around 20,000 clones, around 87% of them present only once. Germline CDR1 MNHNS, CDR2 SASEGT. This CDR3 region has 16 residues. Trimming shortened V by 2 bases and J by 4 bases, and 18 bases separated the two germline ends. The chain carries TRBV6-1 and TRBJ2-7; possibly TRBD1 for D (6 bases). Here the sequenced sample was unsorted PBMCs, taken approximately 2.6 years after starting antiretroviral therapy. This clonotype originated in a woman aged 45-65 years with HIV. In DNA, the CDR3 is TGTGCCAGCAGTGAATTGGGGAAGAGGGGGTCGTACGAGCAGTACTTC. Translated: CASSELGKRGSYEQYF.